This T cell receptor beta chain was sequenced during a study of vaccination effects on CD4 cells after COVID-19. Whole-study findings and limits: Just 1 of 255 vaccine-induced clones in healthy recipients was cross-reactive. Whether induced by infection or by vaccine, clones showed marked clonal contraction late after vaccination.

CDR1 SGHNT and CDR2 YYREEE come from the germline V gene (reference sequence). CDR3 length: 15 amino acids. Trimming shortened V by 3 bases and J by 2 bases, and 14 bases separated the two germline ends. Worth noting for this clone: Its antigen is not identified.

Viral peptide pools were used in the ViraFEST assay to expand antigen-specific CD4+ T cells, and sequencing came afterward. When around 9 days of culture had elapsed, CD4+ T cells were isolated. None of the vaccinated had previously contracted SARS-CoV-2, and their nucleocapsid antibodies tested negative. Half-medium changes using IL-2 medium occurred on days 3 and 7. Only in-frame clones appear in the TCRdb table, and some are missing; sequencing was by immunoSEQ multiplex PCR. The sample shows some 70,000 clones, 75% to 90% of them seen only once. The origin of this receptor is a human donor who received a COVID-19 vaccine. The V gene is TRBV5-4, the J gene TRBJ1-1; D perhaps matches TRBD1 (5 bases). Specimen: CD4+ T cells from PBMCs cultured with SARS-CoV-2 spike peptides, collected before COVID-19 vaccination. The CDR3: CASSWDVNGNTEAFF. In DNA form, the CDR3 reads TGTGCCAGCAGCTGGGACGTAAACGGAAACACTGAAGCTTTCTTT.